This TCR beta chain was captured in a study of shared clonotypes between healthy human individuals. CDR1 SGHNT and CDR2 YYREEE come from the germline V gene (reference sequence). CDR3 size: 13 residues. This clone was observed a single time. Germline and junction disagree at one end, which may indicate a read error. Method: immunoSEQ multiplex PCR; TCRdb's copy keeps in-frame clones and lacks some. The top ten clones hold 0.3% to 0.45% of a sample with 2 million to 2.5 million clones, around 93% of them seen once. This receptor was identified in a man between 18 and 29 years old in good health. Some clones in this sample may be carry-over from other donors' samples. V usage is TRBV5-4 and J usage is TRBJ2-1; D not certain. The source material was naive CD4+ T cells from PBMCs. As to subset: CD45RA+ positively selected. CDR3 DNA sequence: TGTGCCAGCAGCGCCTCGGGTTTGAATGGTGTGGTCTTC. It encodes CASSASGLNGVVF.